The clone carrying this T cell receptor beta chain came up once. Its antigen is not identified. This sample was taken from a study of cytotoxic CD8 clonotypes in ibrutinib-treated CLL. Broader study findings: Clonality grew at ibrutinib response; at progression, it decreased back toward baseline.

The V and J ends lost 0 bases and 6 bases respectively, with 10 bases between them. There are 14 residues in the CDR3. Germline-derived CDR1 and CDR2 are LGHNA and YSLEER. Generated by immunoSEQ multiplex PCR, the TCRdb table keeps only in-frame clones and is missing some. The table has approximately 190,000 clones, 70% to 75% seen once; the top ten hold about 6.4%. The rearrangement joins TRBV4-3 to TRBJ2-3; D is unclear. The sequenced sample was PBMCs, obtained after 12 months of ibrutinib treatment. This clonotype originated in a human donor with chronic lymphocytic leukemia. CDR3 protein: CASSQEEDLDTQYF. CDR3 coding DNA: TGCGCCAGCAGCCAAGAAGAGGATCTGGATACGCAGTATTTT.